This TCR beta chain emerged from a study of blood T cell repertoires in COVID-19. The overall study: Collection of acute and convalescent COVID-19 samples took place in the United States, Italy and Spain. From T cells, B-cell-depleted T cells, or PBMCs came the material, which was cDNA or gDNA.

In the original workflow: The assay estimated nucleated cells by amplifying reference gene primers. Some clones are missing from TCRdb's copy, which holds only in-frame ones; the method was immunoSEQ multiplex PCR. V, J and clone size are those of that table, while D and trimming were read from the DNA. This sample has roughly 100,000 clones, with roughly 71% found just once. In germline, CDR1 is KGHSH, CDR2 LQKENI. V was pared by 3 bases and J by 7 bases, with 7 bases of the junction left unmatched. This CDR3 has 16 residues. The receptor's source is a man older than 75 with acute or convalescent COVID-19. The V and J genes are TRBV18 and TRBJ1-5; 12 nucleotides agree with TRBD1. What was sequenced was peripheral blood. CDR3 sequence (DNA): TGTGCCAGCTCACCGACCGGGACAGGGGGCCGACAGCCCCAGCATTTT. It codes for CASSPTGTGGRQPQHF.